This TCR beta chain was recorded in a study of blood T cell repertoires in COVID-19. Study details: PBMCs, B-cell-depleted T cells, or T cells provided the cDNA or gDNA that made up the material.

TCRdb keeps only in-frame clones here, not all; method: immunoSEQ multiplex PCR. The sample includes 120,000 or so clones, 65% to 90% seen only once; the top ten take under 7%. Sequenced input: peripheral blood. This TCR came from a man older than 75 with active or convalescent COVID-19.

CDR3 residues: CASSQGQGPLQETQYF. CDR3 in DNA: TGCGCCAGCAGCCAAGGGCAGGGGCCACTCCAAGAGACCCAGTACTTC. The chain carries TRBV4-1 and TRBJ2-5, with D possibly matching TRBD1 (6 bases). This CDR3 region has 16 residues. Trimming removed 1 base at V and 1 base at J, with 13 bases between. Per germline, CDR1 MGHRA and CDR2 YSYEKL.